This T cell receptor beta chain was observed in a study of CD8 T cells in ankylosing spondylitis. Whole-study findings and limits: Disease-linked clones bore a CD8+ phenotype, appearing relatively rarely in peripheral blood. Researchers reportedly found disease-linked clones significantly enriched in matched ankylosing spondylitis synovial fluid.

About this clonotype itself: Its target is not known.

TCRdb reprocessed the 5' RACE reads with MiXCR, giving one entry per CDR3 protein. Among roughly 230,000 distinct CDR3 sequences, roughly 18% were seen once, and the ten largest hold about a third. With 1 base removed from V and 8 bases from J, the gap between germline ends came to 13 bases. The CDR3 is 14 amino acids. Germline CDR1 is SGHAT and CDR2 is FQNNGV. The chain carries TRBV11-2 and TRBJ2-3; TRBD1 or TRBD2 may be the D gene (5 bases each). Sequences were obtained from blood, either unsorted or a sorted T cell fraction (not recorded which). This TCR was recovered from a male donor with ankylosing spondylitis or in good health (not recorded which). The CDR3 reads CASSLVGAPGTQYF. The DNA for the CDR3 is TGTGCCAGCAGCTTAGTCGGGGCCCCAGGTACGCAGTATTTT.